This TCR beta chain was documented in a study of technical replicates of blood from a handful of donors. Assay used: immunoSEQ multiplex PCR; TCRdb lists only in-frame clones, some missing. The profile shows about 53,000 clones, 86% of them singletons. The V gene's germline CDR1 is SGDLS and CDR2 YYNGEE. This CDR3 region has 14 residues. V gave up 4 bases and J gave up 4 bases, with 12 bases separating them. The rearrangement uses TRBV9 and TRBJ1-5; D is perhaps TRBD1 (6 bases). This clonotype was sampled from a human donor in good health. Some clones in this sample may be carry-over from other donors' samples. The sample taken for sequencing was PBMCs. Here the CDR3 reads CASSPGTLNQPQHF. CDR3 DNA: TGTGCCAGCAGCCCCGGGACACTGAATCAGCCCCAGCATTTT.